A selection of T cell receptor beta chains follows, all from one sample in a study of post-analysis software for immune sequencing data. One entry per CDR3 protein, called by TCRdb with MiXCR from the PCR reads. Of about 500,000 distinct CDR3 sequences listed, around 40% were seen once; the top ten hold roughly an eighth. Material for sequencing was blood. Every receptor here comes from a girl between 5 and 17 years old with multiple sclerosis. The CDR3 runs from the conserved cysteine through the conserved F or W. The order of the fields is D gene, J gene, clone size, V gene, CDR3 DNA, CDR3 protein. The D gene is left open where the match is weak. The size field is filled for only some rows; it gives once, few, many or a size class.

>.|TRBJ2-1|few|TRBV15
TGTGCCACCAGCATGGGGCAGGGATGGCAGTTCTTC
CATSMGQGWQFF
>.|TRBJ2-6|few|TRBV6-2/TRBV6-3
TGTGCCAGCAGTTCCAAGGGGTTCGGGGCCAACGTCCTGACTTTC
CASSSKGFGANVLTF
>.|TRBJ2-5|once|TRBV6-6
TGTGCCAGCGGTTACCAGGGGGGTGGAGAGACCCAGTACTTC
CASGYQGGGETQYF
>TRBD1|TRBJ1-6|.|TRBV18
TGTGCCAGCTCACCACGGGCGGACAGGGGGCATTCACCCCTCCACTTT
CASSPRADRGHSPLHF
>.|TRBJ2-5|few|TRBV10-2
TGCGCCAGCAGTGAAACAGGCCCGGGAGAGACCCAGTACTTC
CASSETGPGETQYF
>TRBD1|TRBJ2-7|.|TRBV3-1
TGTGCCAGCAGCCAAGAAGGACAGGGGCCCCCCTACGAGCAGTACTTC
CASSQEGQGPPYEQYF
>.|TRBJ2-5|many|TRBV12-3/TRBV12-4
TGTGCCAGCAGTTTATCCAGGGAAGAGACCCAGTACTTC
CASSLSREETQYF
>TRBD2|TRBJ2-1|.|TRBV6-1
TGTGCCAGCACTATATTGGGACTAGCGGACAATGAGCAGTTCTTC
CASTILGLADNEQFF
>.|TRBJ1-1|few|TRBV6-5
TGTGCCAGCAGTTACGAAAGGCTTAAGAACACTGAAGCTTTCTTT
CASSYERLKNTEAFF
>TRBD1|TRBJ1-6|.|TRBV12-3/TRBV12-4
TGTGCCAGCAGTGGGACAGGAAAGTCACCCCTCCACTTT
CASSGTGKSPLHF
>.|TRBJ2-6|once|TRBV5-1
TGCGCCAGCAGCTTGGGGTGGCAGGGGCCCCTAGCCCACTCTCGCTCTGGGGCCAACGTCCTGACTTTC
CASSLGWQGPLAHSRSGANVLTF